Given below is one TCR beta chain in context. The antigen is undetermined. Some clones are missing from TCRdb's copy, which holds only in-frame ones; the method was immunoSEQ multiplex PCR. This sample has tens of thousands of clones, with about 92% found just once. The J segment lost 4 bases and the V segment lost 5 bases, leaving 7 bases of the junction unmatched. The CDR3 extends over 15 amino acids. CDR1 is SEHNR, CDR2 FQNEAQ, per germline (reference sequence). These data belong to a study of T cell responses to AZD1222 COVID-19 vaccine. Study results and limitations: Among the donors, most were white British and more were female, and clonal diversity was possibly underestimated. Seropositivity was recorded at baseline in only a handful of AZD1222 recipients.

The sequences come from peripheral blood, collected on day 0 of AZD1222 vaccination. The gene calls are TRBV7-9 and TRBJ2-2; 7 bases map to TRBD1. The sequence came from an adult in good health. CDR3 amino acids: CASSRGQFGTGELFF. The CDR3, as DNA: TGTGCCAGCAGCAGGGGGCAGTTCGGCACCGGGGAGCTGTTTTTT.